The entry below describes one T cell receptor beta chain. The data stem from a study of T cell changes during pregnancy in multiple sclerosis. TCRdb keeps only in-frame clones here, not all; method: immunoSEQ multiplex PCR. Counted here are around 100,000 clones, around 92% occurring once; the ten biggest clones make up less than 2%. The sequenced sample was peripheral blood, obtained after pregnancy. The origin of this receptor is a female donor with multiple sclerosis, enrolled in a pregnancy study.

CDR3 in DNA: TGTGCCAAGAGAACGGTGACTTCCACTGAAGCTTTCTTT. It translates to CAKRTVTSTEAFF. The chain combines TRBV19 with TRBJ1-1; unclear D gene. V lost 10 bases to trimming and J lost 4 bases, with 16 bases between them. Germline V gene sequence: CDR1 LNHDA, CDR2 SQIVND (reference sequence). This CDR3 spans 13 amino acids.